This T cell receptor (beta chain) was obtained from a study of Graves' ophthalmopathy and Graves' hyperthyroidism. The authors isolated PBMCs from around 10 ml of fresh peripheral blood. In germline, CDR1 is SEHNR, CDR2 FQNEAQ (reference sequence). The CDR3 is made up of 15 amino acids. General study results and limits: A model built from 13 signatures distinguished ophthalmopathy from stable hyperthyroidism with about 86% sensitivity and about 80% specificity. Blood repertoires reportedly contained most expanded thyroid clonotypes above 0.001 frequency.

RNA served as the template for amplifying TCR beta CDR3 regions. Second-round multiplex PCR came after a first-round RT-PCR that employed HTBI primers. TCRdb called the multiplex PCR reads again in MiXCR, with one record for every CDR3 protein. Among hundreds of thousands of distinct CDR3 sequences listed, about two fifths were seen once. With respect to this clonotype: No antigen is known for it. The junction shows a germline mismatch at one end, possibly a read error.

This TCR came from an adult man with Graves' ophthalmopathy. The material sequenced was peripheral blood. The chain combines TRBV7-9 with TRBJ2-7; a weak D match, TRBD1 (6 bases). CDR3 DNA sequence: TGTGCCAGCAGCTCACGGGACATCCAAACCTACGGGCAGTACTTC. Translating it yields CASSSRDIQTYGQYF.